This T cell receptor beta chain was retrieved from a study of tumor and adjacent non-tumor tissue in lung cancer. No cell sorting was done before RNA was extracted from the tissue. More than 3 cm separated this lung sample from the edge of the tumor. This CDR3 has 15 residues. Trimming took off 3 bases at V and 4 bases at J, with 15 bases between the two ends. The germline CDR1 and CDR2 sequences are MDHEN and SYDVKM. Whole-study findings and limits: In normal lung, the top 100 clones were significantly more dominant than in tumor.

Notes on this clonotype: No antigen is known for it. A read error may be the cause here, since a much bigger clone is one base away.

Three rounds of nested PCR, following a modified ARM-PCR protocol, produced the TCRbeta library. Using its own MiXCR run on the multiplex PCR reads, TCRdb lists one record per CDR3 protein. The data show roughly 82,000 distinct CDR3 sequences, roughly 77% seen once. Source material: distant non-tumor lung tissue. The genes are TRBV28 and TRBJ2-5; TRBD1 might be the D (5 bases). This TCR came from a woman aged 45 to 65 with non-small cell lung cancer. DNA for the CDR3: TGTGCCAGCAGTTTCAGTAAAGGGGCAGGAGAGACCCAGTACTTC. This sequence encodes CASSFSKGAGETQYF.